The clone carrying this TCR beta chain was picked up many times. Its antigen is still unknown. The CDR3 has 16 residues. The ends lost 2 bases at V and 2 bases at J; junction bases unmatched: 3. Germline V CDR1 and CDR2: LNHDA, SQIVND (reference sequence). This sample was included in a study of early T cells in non-severe SARS-CoV-2 infection. Overall study context: Bulk RNA isolated from unsorted whole blood underwent sequencing; chains were not paired.

Study observations and caveats: Missing private and CD4 specificities, VDJdb matching favored anti-spike CD8 responses.

Each single cDNA molecule received a unique molecular identifier. TCRdb reanalysed the 5' RACE reads using MiXCR and keeps one entry per CDR3 protein. The sample includes 64,000 or so distinct CDR3 sequences, around 14% seen only once; the top ten take 3.5% to 5%. The sequenced material came from whole blood. This chain uses TRBV19 with TRBJ2-1, with TRBD2 matching over 10 bases. This TCR came from an adult who was a healthcare worker with PCR-confirmed SARS-CoV-2 infection or an uninfected control (not recorded which). The CDR3 loop reads CASSIRTSGPYNEQFF. As DNA, the CDR3 is TGTGCCAGTAGTATACGGACTAGCGGACCCTACAATGAGCAGTTCTTC.